This T cell receptor beta chain stems from a study of T cell responses to AZD1222 COVID-19 vaccine. On the study more broadly: Samples with a second dose at about 4 or about 12 weeks were pooled together. Study-wide findings and caveats: Among spike-specific TCRs, nearly half reportedly target unmutated variant regions. The sample set comprised mostly white British donors with more females, and clonal diversity was possibly underestimated.

Clones were sequenced by immunoSEQ multiplex PCR, and TCRdb holds only the in-frame ones, with some missing. The sample consists of 100,000 to 150,000 clones, approximately 88% of them appearing once. On this clone itself: Its matching antigen is unknown.

There are 15 residues in the CDR3. The germline V gene encodes CDR1 MNHEY and CDR2 SVGAGI. V lost 5 bases, J lost 2 bases, and 8 bases stayed unmatched. The V and J genes are TRBV6-5 and TRBJ2-7; 8 bases align to TRBD2. This clonotype was obtained from an adult in good health. This material consisted of peripheral blood, taken on day 0 of AZD1222 vaccination. The CDR3 region is CASSRGLGAAYEQYF. DNA of the CDR3: TGTGCCAGCAGTAGGGGACTAGGAGCCGCCTACGAGCAGTACTTC.